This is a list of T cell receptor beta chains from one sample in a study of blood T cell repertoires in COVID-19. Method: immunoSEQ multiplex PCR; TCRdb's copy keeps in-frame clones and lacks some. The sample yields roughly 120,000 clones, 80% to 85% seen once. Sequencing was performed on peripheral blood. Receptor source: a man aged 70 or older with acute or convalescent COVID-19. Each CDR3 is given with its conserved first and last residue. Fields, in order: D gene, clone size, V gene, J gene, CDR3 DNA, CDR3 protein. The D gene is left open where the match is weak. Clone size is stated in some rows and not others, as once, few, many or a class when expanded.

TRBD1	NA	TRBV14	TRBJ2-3	TGTGCCAGCAGCCAAGCAAGGACAGGGGAGGCAGATACGCAGTATTTT	CASSQARTGEADTQYF
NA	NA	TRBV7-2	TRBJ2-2	TGTGCCAGCAGCTTACGAATGAATATCGGGACCGGGGAGCTGTTTTTT	CASSLRMNIGTGELFF
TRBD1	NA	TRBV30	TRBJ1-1	TGTGCCTGGACCAAGGACAGGCGAAAGGGGGAAGCTTTCTTT	CAWTKDRRKGEAFF
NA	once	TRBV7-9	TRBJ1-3	TGTGCCAGCGGTCTCCCGAGGGCGCGGGGAAACACCATATATTTT	CASGLPRARGNTIYF
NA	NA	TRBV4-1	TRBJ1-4	TGCGCCAGCAGCCAAGAAGGGACTGTGGGTGAAAAACTGTTTTTT	CASSQEGTVGEKLFF
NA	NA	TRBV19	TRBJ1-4	TGTGCCAGTAGAGGGGGAAGTGGGGAAAAACTGTTTTTT	CASRGGSGEKLFF
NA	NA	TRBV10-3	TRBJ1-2	TGTGCCATCAGTGATCTGGGAGATGGCTACACCTTC	CAISDLGDGYTF
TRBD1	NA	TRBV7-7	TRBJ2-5	TGTGCCAGCAGCTTAGTAGGGACAGCCAAAGAGACCCAGTACTTC	CASSLVGTAKETQYF
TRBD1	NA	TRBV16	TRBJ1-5	TGTGCCAGCAGCCTGCCGGGACAGGGGGCTAGTCAGCCCCAGCATTTT	CASSLPGQGASQPQHF
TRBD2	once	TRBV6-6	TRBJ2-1	TGTGCCAGCAGGTCTATAGCGGGATCTCTAAATGAGCAGTTCTTC	CASRSIAGSLNEQFF
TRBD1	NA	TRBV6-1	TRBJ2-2	TGTGCCAGCAGTGGCCCGGGACAGAGCTTCACCGGGGAGCTGTTTTTT	CASSGPGQSFTGELFF
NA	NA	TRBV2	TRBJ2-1	TGTGCCAGCAGTGTAGTCGATGAGCAGTTCTTC	CASSVVDEQFF
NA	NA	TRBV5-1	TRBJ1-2	TGCGCCAGCAGCACGGGAGGGGGTCCGACCTATGGCTACACCTTC	CASSTGGGPTYGYTF
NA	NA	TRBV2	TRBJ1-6	TGTGCCAGCAGTGACAGGTCCCGAAATTCACCCCTCCACTTT	CASSDRSRNSPLHF
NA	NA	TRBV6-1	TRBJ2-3	TGTGCCAGCAGTGAACAGGTTGTCACAGATACGCAGTATTTT	CASSEQVVTDTQYF